Following are 21 T cell receptor beta chains from one sample sequenced in a study of blood T cell repertoires in COVID-19. The method was immunoSEQ multiplex PCR; TCRdb's version includes in-frame clones alone and lacks a portion of them. Among 200,000 to 250,000 clones listed, 85% to 90% were seen once. Sequenced input: peripheral blood. Receptors were obtained from a man in his forties or fifties with acute or convalescent COVID-19.

The chain joins TRBV7-6 to TRBJ1-2; D is undetermined. V lost 5 bases and J 7 bases, leaving 23 bases between the germline ends. The CDR3 totals 16 residues. From germline, CDR1 is SGHVS and CDR2 FNYEAQ. DNA for the CDR3: TGTGCCAGCAGCCCTCAAGACGGAGCCGGGTTCGGTGGCTACACCTTC. Translation gives CASSPQDGAGFGGYTF.

This chain links TRBV6-5 with TRBJ2-3; 12 bases are shared with TRBD2. Germline V CDR1 and CDR2: MNHEY, SVGAGI. V shed 7 bases, J shed 2 bases, and the junction held 4 bases outside the gene matches. The CDR3 extends over 15 amino acids. CDR3 in amino acids: CASILAGGLTDTQYF. For the CDR3, the DNA is TGTGCCAGCATTCTAGCGGGGGGGCTCACAGATACGCAGTATTTT.

V is TRBV10-3 and J is TRBJ1-2, with D hard to call. The germline V gene has CDR1 ENHRY and CDR2 SYGVKD. V gave up 4 bases and J gave up 3 bases, with 3 bases separating them. The CDR3 spans 11 residues. In DNA, the CDR3 is TGTGCCATCAGTGGAGACTATGGCTACACCTTC. It specifies CAISGDYGYTF.

The V and J genes are TRBV27 and TRBJ1-1, with TRBD1 matching over 7 bases. Germline V gene lookup returns CDR1 MNHEY and CDR2 SMNVEV (reference sequence). Trimming removed 7 bases from V and 3 bases from J; junction bases left unmatched: 8. The CDR3 totals 14 residues. The CDR3 is CASNRQGRHTEAFF. The DNA of the CDR3 is TGTGCCAGCAATCGACAGGGCCGCCACACTGAAGCTTTCTTT.

CDR3: CASSKLSGELFF. CDR3 coding DNA: TGTGCCAGCAGCAAACTCTCCGGGGAACTGTTTTTT. V is TRBV3-1 (or the pseudogene TRBV3-2) and J is TRBJ1-4; unclear D gene. Germline assignment: CDR1 LGHDT and CDR2 YNNKEL (reference sequence). Between the trimmed V and J ends, which lost 5 bases and 12 bases, there was a span of 13 bases. This CDR3 region has 12 residues.

The chain has TRBV6-6 and TRBJ2-7; 8 bases are shared with TRBD2. Germline V gene data show CDR1 as MNHNY and CDR2 as SVGAGI (reference sequence). Trimming cost V 3 bases and J 1 base; bases outside gene matches: 8. CDR3 length equals 16 residues. CDR3 residues: CASSYKRGGLSYEQYF. The CDR3 nucleotides read TGTGCCAGCAGTTATAAACGGGGGGGCCTATCCTACGAGCAGTACTTC.

In this sample, this clone turned up once. The chain links TRBV29-1 to TRBJ2-1, with TRBD2 identical over 11 bases. V shed 7 bases and J 1 base; nucleotides not matched to a gene: 3. Germline V CDR1 and CDR2: SQVTM, ANQGSEA. This CDR3 has 14 amino acids. The CDR3, as DNA: TGCAGCGCACGACTAGCGGGGTCCTACAATGAGCAGTTCTTC. Its translation is CSARLAGSYNEQFF.

This chain connects TRBV11-1 to TRBJ2-1; 7 positions match TRBD1. The CDR3 runs 15 residues. Germline CDR1 reads SGHAT; CDR2 reads FQDESV (reference sequence). The V and J ends lost 1 base and 7 bases, in that order; junction bases with no gene match: 7. For the CDR3, the DNA is TGTGCCAGCAGCTTAGGAAACAGGGGATTGAATGAGCAGTTCTTC. Its protein is CASSLGNRGLNEQFF.

In DNA, the CDR3 is TGCAGTGCTAGTGACAGTAACACTGAAGCTTTCTTT. It is translated as CSASDSNTEAFF. The chain recombines TRBV20-1 with TRBJ1-1; possible D gene TRBD1, 5 bases. CDR1 is DFQATT, CDR2 SNEGSKA, per germline (reference sequence). CDR3 size: 12 residues. V dropped 3 bases and J dropped 2 bases, with 7 bases sitting between them.

This sequence joins TRBV6-1 and TRBJ2-7; D might be TRBD1 (6 bases). The V gene's germline CDR1 is MNHNS and CDR2 SASEGT. V was pared by 2 bases and J by 4 bases, with 12 bases between. CDR3 size: 14 residues. CDR3 in amino acids: CASSELGARYEQYF. CDR3 DNA: TGTGCCAGCAGTGAACTGGGGGCGCGGTACGAGCAGTACTTC.

The V call is TRBV4-1, the J call TRBJ2-1; TRBD2 agrees at 7 bases. The V gene end was trimmed by 0 bases and the J gene end by 10 bases; junction bases not matched to a gene: 3. Germline V gene lookup returns CDR1 MGHRA and CDR2 YSYEKL. This CDR3 region has 13 residues. The CDR3 spells CASSQDRGGEQFF. CDR3 DNA: TGCGCCAGCAGCCAAGATCGGGGAGGGGAGCAGTTCTTC.

J is TRBJ1-2 and V is TRBV7-9, with D perhaps matching TRBD1 (5 bases). The CDR3 sequence is 13 residues long. Trimming cost V 3 bases and J 5 bases, with 10 bases left between them. Per the germline V gene, CDR1 is SEHNR and CDR2 is FQNEAQ (reference sequence). The CDR3 protein is CASSFGGEYGYTF. The CDR3 DNA follows: TGTGCCAGCAGCTTCGGGGGGGAGTATGGCTACACCTTC. Full variable domain (missing parts from reference TRBV7-9 and TRBJ1-2): DTGVSQNPRHKITKRGQNVTFRCDPISEHNRLYWYRQTLGQGPEFLTYFQNEAQLEKSRLLSDRFSAERPKGSFSTLEIQRTEQGDSAMYLCASSFGGEYGYTFGSGTRLTVV.

The rearrangement uses TRBV7-9 and TRBJ1-1, with D uncertain. The V and J ends lost 5 bases and 0 bases respectively, with 13 bases between them. Germline V CDR1 and CDR2: SEHNR, FQNEAQ (reference sequence). This CDR3 spans 15 amino acids. Written as DNA, the CDR3 is TGTGCCAGCAGCGGCCGCCCCTTGATGAACACTGAAGCTTTCTTT. This sequence encodes CASSGRPLMNTEAFF.

This chain connects TRBV5-1 to TRBJ1-2; D uncertain. The ends were cut back, 3 bases at V and 6 bases at J, with 12 bases in the middle. CDR3 length equals 13 residues. Germline loops: CDR1 SGHRS, CDR2 YFSETQ. CDR3 nucleotide sequence: TGCGCCAGCAGCTACCGGGGAAGCGATGGCTACACCTTC. Translated, it gives CASSYRGSDGYTF.

This clone was seen only once. This rearrangement joins TRBV2 to TRBJ2-1; D is unclear. There are 15 residues in the CDR3. The germline gives CDR1 SNHLY, CDR2 FYNNEI. Between the trimmed V and J ends, which lost 4 bases and 4 bases, there was a span of 14 bases. The chain's CDR3 is CASSVSRNAYNEQFF. CDR3 in DNA: TGTGCCAGCAGTGTTTCTAGAAACGCGTACAATGAGCAGTTCTTC.

The rearrangement joins TRBV19 to TRBJ2-5; the match to TRBD1 covers 9 bases. With 1 base clipped from V and 5 bases from J, the junction kept 5 bases outside the gene matches. This CDR3 spans 15 amino acids. The V gene's germline CDR1 is LNHDA and CDR2 SQIVND (reference sequence). The CDR3: CASSIVGQGWETQYF. The CDR3 coding sequence is TGTGCCAGTAGTATAGTGGGACAGGGATGGGAGACCCAGTACTTC.

This clone was recorded a few times. The rearrangement links TRBV4-2 to TRBJ1-1, with D perhaps TRBD1 (6 bases). Germline CDR1 is LGHNA and CDR2 is YNFKEQ. This CDR3 is built from 14 residues. Trimming took 2 bases from V and 6 from J, leaving 13 bases between them. The CDR3 coding sequence is TGTGCCAGCAGCCAAACGGACAGTCTGTCTGAAGCTTTCTTT. It encodes CASSQTDSLSEAFF.

This clone was counted only a few times. This chain connects TRBV5-8 to TRBJ1-2; D is possibly TRBD1 (5 bases). The CDR3 is 13 amino acids. Germline values: CDR1 SGHTS, CDR2 YDEGEE. The V end lost 5 bases, the J end lost 5 bases, and 13 bases lay between the germline ends. This CDR3 is CASRDILGYGYTF. CDR3 in DNA: TGTGCCAGCAGGGACATCCTTGGGTATGGCTACACCTTC. The full variable domain, its missing parts supplied by reference TRBV5-8 and TRBJ1-2, is EAGVTQSPTHLIKTRGQQATLRCSPISGHTSVYWYQQALGLGLQFLLWYDEGEERNRGNFPPRFSGRQFPNYSSELNVNALELEDSALYLCASRDILGYGYTFGSGTRLTVV.

The chain links TRBV14 to TRBJ1-5; no firm D call. The V end lost 2 bases, the J end lost 3 bases, and 2 bases lay between the germline ends. The length of the CDR3 is 12 residues. Per germline, CDR1 SGHDN and CDR2 FVKESK. This CDR3 reads CASSQYNQPQHF. The DNA for the CDR3 is TGTGCCAGCAGCCAATACAATCAGCCCCAGCATTTT.

The sample holds a few counts of this clone. CDR3 sequence reads: CASSTYVGQSGYTF. The DNA of the CDR3 is TGTGCCAGCTCAACTTATGTGGGGCAAAGTGGCTACACCTTC. The V gene is TRBV18, the J gene TRBJ1-2; D possibly corresponds to TRBD1 (5 bases). V lost 5 bases, J lost 7 bases, and 17 bases lay in between. This CDR3 has 14 amino acids. Germline loops: CDR1 KGHSH, CDR2 LQKENI.

This clone was detected only once. The chain links TRBV5-1 to TRBJ1-1; D gene unclear. The CDR3 spans 14 residues. Germline-derived CDR1 and CDR2 are SGHRS and YFSETQ. Trimming removed 0 bases at V and 1 base at J, with 7 bases between. The CDR3 DNA follows: TGCGCCAGCAGCTTGGCTGCGCAGAACACTGAAGCTTTCTTT. Its protein is CASSLAAQNTEAFF. Complete variable domain (other parts from reference TRBV5-1 and TRBJ1-1): KAGVTQTPRYLIKTRGQQVTLSCSPISGHRSVSWYQQTPGQGLQFLFEYFSETQRNKGNFPGRFSGRQFSNSRSEMNVSTLELGDSALYLCASSLAAQNTEAFFGQGTRLTVV.